The 6 T cell receptor beta chains presented below share a single source sample, sequenced in a study of blood T cell repertoires in COVID-19. Method: immunoSEQ multiplex PCR; TCRdb's copy keeps in-frame clones and lacks some. The profile shows tens of thousands of clones, more than 75% of them singletons. The sample comprised peripheral blood. All receptors come from a woman aged 55-70 years with acute or convalescent COVID-19.

The chain carries TRBV7-2 and TRBJ2-7; 15 positions match TRBD2. V dropped 0 bases and J dropped 6; count of bases not matched to a gene: 12. CDR3 length equals 19 residues. Germline CDR1 is SGHTA and CDR2 is FQGNSA. Here the CDR3 DNA reads TGTGCCAGCAGCTTAGCTTTGTTCGGACTAGCGGGAGGGCCCGGCGAGCAGTACTTC. Translation gives CASSLALFGLAGGPGEQYF.

This chain joins TRBV7-2 and TRBJ2-1; possible D gene TRBD1, 5 bases. Germline lookup yields CDR1 SGHTA and CDR2 FQGNSA. The length of the CDR3 is 15 residues. V lost 5 bases and J 0 bases, leaving 11 bases between the germline ends. The CDR3 nucleotides are TGTGCCAGCAGCCAAGACAGCAGCTCCTACAATGAGCAGTTCTTC. Protein sequence: CASSQDSSSYNEQFF.

Only a few counts were recorded for this clone. V gene TRBV6-5 combines with J gene TRBJ1-2; D not certain. The germline V gene encodes CDR1 MNHEY and CDR2 SVGAGI. The CDR3 covers 15 residues. The V end was cut by 0 bases, the J end by 4 bases, with 12 bases between. CDR3 DNA: TGTGCCAGCAGTTACTCGGTCAGGCAAACCTATGGCTACACCTTC. Translating it yields CASSYSVRQTYGYTF.

J is TRBJ2-3 and V is TRBV7-9; a weak D match, TRBD2 (7 bases). CDR1 and CDR2 (germline): SEHNR, FQNEAQ (reference sequence). The germline V and J ends were trimmed by 1 base and 7 bases, with 18 bases remaining between them. The CDR3 is 16 amino acids. For the CDR3, the DNA is TGTGCCAGCAGCTTAGGCGGGGGCCCTATTTTGTATACGCAGTATTTT. Its translation: CASSLGGGPILYTQYF.

The rearrangement links TRBV24-1 to TRBJ2-3; D call uncertain. V was clipped by 7 bases and J by 2 bases, with 6 bases between them. The CDR3 length is 12 residues. Germline V gene sequence: CDR1 KGHDR, CDR2 SFDVKD. CDR3 sequence reads: CATRAPTDTQYF. CDR3 coding DNA: TGTGCCACCAGGGCACCCACAGATACGCAGTATTTT.

The chain uses TRBV2 and TRBJ1-1; D is perhaps TRBD1 (6 bases). The CDR3 runs 14 residues. The V and J ends lost 7 bases and 1 base respectively, with 13 bases between them. Germline V lookup: CDR1 SNHLY, CDR2 FYNNEI. The CDR3 is CASMFQGPNTEAFF. In DNA form, the CDR3 reads TGTGCCAGCATGTTCCAGGGGCCGAACACTGAAGCTTTCTTT.